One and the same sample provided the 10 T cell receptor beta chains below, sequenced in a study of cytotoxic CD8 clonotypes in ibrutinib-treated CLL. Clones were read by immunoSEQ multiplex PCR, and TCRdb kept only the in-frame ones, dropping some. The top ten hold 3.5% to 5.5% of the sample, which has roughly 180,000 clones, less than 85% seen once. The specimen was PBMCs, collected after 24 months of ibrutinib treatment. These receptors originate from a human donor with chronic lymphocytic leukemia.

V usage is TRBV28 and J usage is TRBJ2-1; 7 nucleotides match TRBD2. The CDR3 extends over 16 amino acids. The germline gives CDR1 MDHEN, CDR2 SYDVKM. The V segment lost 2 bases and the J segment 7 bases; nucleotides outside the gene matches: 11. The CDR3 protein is CASSLGSASGLNEQFF. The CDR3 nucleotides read TGTGCCAGCAGTTTAGGGTCGGCTAGCGGTTTAAATGAGCAGTTCTTC. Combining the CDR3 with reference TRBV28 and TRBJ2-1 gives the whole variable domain DVKVTQSSRYLVKRTGEKVFLECVQDMDHENMFWYRQDPGLGLRLIYFSYDVKMKEKGDIPEGYSVSREKKERFSLILESASTNQTSMYLCASSLGSASGLNEQFFGPGTRLTVL.

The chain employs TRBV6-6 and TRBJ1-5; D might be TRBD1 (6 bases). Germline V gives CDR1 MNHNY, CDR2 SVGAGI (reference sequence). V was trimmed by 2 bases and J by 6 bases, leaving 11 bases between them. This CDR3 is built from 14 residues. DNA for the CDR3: TGTGCCAGCAGTTACGGTGGGGGCCCTCAGCCCCAGCATTTT. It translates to CASSYGGGPQPQHF.

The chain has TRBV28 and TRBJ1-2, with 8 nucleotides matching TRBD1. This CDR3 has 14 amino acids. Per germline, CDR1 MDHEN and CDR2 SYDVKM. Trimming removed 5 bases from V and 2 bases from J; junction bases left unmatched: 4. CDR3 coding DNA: TGTGCCAGCAGTCAAGGACAGGGAAACTATGGCTACACCTTC. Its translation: CASSQGQGNYGYTF.

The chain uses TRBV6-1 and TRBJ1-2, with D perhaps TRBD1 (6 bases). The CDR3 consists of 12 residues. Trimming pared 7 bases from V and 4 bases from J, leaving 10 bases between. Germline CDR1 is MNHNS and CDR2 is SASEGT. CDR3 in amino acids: CASIGGRYGYTF. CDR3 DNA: TGTGCCAGCATCGGGGGGCGCTATGGCTACACCTTC.

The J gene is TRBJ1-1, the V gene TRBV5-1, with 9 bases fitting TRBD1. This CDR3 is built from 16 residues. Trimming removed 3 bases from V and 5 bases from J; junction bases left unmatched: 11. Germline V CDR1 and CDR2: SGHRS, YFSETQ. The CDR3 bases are TGCGCCAGCAGCTCTCACTATGACAGGGGGATGACTGAAGCTTTCTTT. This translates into CASSSHYDRGMTEAFF.

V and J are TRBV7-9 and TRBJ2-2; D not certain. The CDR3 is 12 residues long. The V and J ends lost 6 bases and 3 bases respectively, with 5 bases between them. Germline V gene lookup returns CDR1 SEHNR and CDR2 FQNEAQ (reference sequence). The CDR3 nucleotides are TGTGCCAGCAGTCATTACACCGGGGAGCTGTTTTTT. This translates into CASSHYTGELFF.

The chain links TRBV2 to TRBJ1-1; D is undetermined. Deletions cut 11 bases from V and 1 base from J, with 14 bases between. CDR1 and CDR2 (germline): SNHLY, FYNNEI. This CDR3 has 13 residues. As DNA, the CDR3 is TGTGCCGGCGGTGCAGGACCGAACACTGAAGCTTTCTTT. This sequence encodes CAGGAGPNTEAFF.

CDR3 protein: CASSLWDRGFGYTF. Written as DNA, the CDR3 is TGTGCCAGCAGTTTATGGGACAGGGGCTTCGGCTACACCTTC. The chain employs TRBV28 and TRBJ1-2; TRBD1 matches at 9 bases. V lost 0 bases, J lost 8 bases, and 4 bases stayed unmatched. The CDR3 totals 14 residues. Germline values: CDR1 MDHEN, CDR2 SYDVKM.

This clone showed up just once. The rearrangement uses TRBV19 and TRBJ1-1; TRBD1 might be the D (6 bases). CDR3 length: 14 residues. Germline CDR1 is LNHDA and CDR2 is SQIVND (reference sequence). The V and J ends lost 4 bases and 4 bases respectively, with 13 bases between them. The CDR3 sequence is CASSRLQGFTEAFF. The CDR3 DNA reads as TGTGCCAGTAGTAGACTACAGGGATTCACTGAAGCTTTCTTT. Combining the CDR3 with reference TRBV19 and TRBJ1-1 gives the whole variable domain DGGITQSPKYLFRKEGQNVTLSCEQNLNHDAMYWYRQDPGQGLRLIYYSQIVNDFQKGDIAEGYSVSREKKESFPLTVTSAQKNPTAFYLCASSRLQGFTEAFFGQGTRLTVV.

The CDR3 DNA sequence: TGTGCCAGCAGGTCGCCTTTTGCGGGCAATCAGCCCCAGCATTTT. Residues: CASRSPFAGNQPQHF. The rearrangement joins TRBV28 to TRBJ1-5; D uncertain. The CDR3 runs 15 residues. The V end was cut by 6 bases, the J end by 2 bases, with 14 bases between. In germline, CDR1 is MDHEN, CDR2 SYDVKM.